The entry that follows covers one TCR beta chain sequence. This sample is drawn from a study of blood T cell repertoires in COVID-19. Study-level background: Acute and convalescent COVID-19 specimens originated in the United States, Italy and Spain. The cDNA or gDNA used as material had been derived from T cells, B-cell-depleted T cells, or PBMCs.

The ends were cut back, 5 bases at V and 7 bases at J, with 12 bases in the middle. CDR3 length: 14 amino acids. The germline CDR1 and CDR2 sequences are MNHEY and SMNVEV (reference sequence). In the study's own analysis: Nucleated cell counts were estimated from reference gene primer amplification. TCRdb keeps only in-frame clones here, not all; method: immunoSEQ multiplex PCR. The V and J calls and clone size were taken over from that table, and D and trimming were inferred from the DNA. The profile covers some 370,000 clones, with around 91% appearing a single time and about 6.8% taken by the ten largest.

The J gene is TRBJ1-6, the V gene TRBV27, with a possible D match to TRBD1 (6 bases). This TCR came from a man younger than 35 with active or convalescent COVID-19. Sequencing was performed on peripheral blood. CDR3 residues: CASSNTGHNSPLHF. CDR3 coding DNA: TGTGCCAGCAGTAATACAGGGCACAATTCACCCCTCCACTTT.